Listed here are 25 T cell receptor beta chains from one sample, sequenced in a study of technical replicates of blood from four donors. Assay used: immunoSEQ multiplex PCR; TCRdb lists only in-frame clones, some missing. Of more than 70,000 clones listed, approximately 96% were seen once; the top ten hold roughly 0.2%. What was sequenced was T cells isolated from PBMCs. All receptors come from a human donor in good health.

The chain recombines TRBV6-1 with TRBJ2-1; TRBD2 agrees at 8 bases. The CDR3 covers 15 residues. After removal of 2 bases from V and 3 bases from J, the junction contained 3 bases not matched to a gene. Germline V CDR1 and CDR2: MNHNS, SASEGT. The CDR3 region has the DNA TGTGCCAGCAGTGAACGAAGCGGGAGCTACAATGAGCAGTTCTTC. Translated, it gives CASSERSGSYNEQFF.

The chain combines TRBV27 with TRBJ1-5; D call uncertain. This CDR3 has 12 amino acids. In germline, CDR1 is MNHEY, CDR2 SMNVEV (reference sequence). V was shortened by 6 bases and J by 5 bases, with 8 bases between the two germline ends. The CDR3 DNA reads as TGTGCCAGCAGCGGTCTAGATCAGCCCCAGCATTTT. This encodes CASSGLDQPQHF.

This chain links TRBV29-1 with TRBJ2-3, with 14 bases identical to TRBD2. The V gene's germline CDR1 is SQVTM and CDR2 ANQGSEA. The J segment lost 3 bases and the V segment lost 6 bases, leaving 14 bases of the junction unmatched. CDR3 length equals 18 residues. The DNA for the CDR3 is TGCAGCGTCAGACTAGCGGGAGGGCTCGGGGTTCGAACAGATACGCAGTATTTT. This translates into CSVRLAGGLGVRTDTQYF.

This clone has only one observation. The chain employs TRBV15 and TRBJ1-4; 7 nucleotides align to TRBD1. CDR1 and CDR2 from the germline V gene are LNHNV and YYDKDF (reference sequence). V shed 5 bases and J 5 bases; nucleotides not matched to a gene: 5. The length of the CDR3 is 14 residues. The CDR3 nucleotides read TGTGCCACCAGCCTAGACAGGGAGAATGAAAAACTGTTTTTT. Translating gives CATSLDRENEKLFF.

The V and J genes are TRBV28 and TRBJ2-7; 9 nucleotides line up with TRBD2. The CDR3 spans 16 residues. Germline trimming cut 5 bases from V and 2 bases from J; bases unmatched to any gene: 10. Germline CDR1 and CDR2: MDHEN and SYDVKM. The DNA of the CDR3 is TGTGCCAGCAGTGGGTCAGGGCGGGAGGGAACCTACGAGCAGTACTTC. Encoded protein: CASSGSGREGTYEQYF.

CDR3 region: CASSPPGQGHYGYTF. The CDR3 coding sequence is TGTGCCAGCTCACCACCGGGACAGGGGCACTATGGCTACACCTTC. The chain carries TRBV18 and TRBJ1-2; 10 bases are shared with TRBD1. J lost 3 bases, V lost 0 bases, and 1 base had no gene match. This CDR3 has 15 residues. The germline V gene encodes CDR1 KGHSH and CDR2 LQKENI.

The rearrangement joins TRBV12-5 to TRBJ1-3, with TRBD1 matching over 9 bases. CDR3 length equals 18 residues. Unmatched junction bases numbered 9, after V lost 0 bases and J lost 3 bases. CDR1 is LGHNT, CDR2 FRNRAP, per germline. The CDR3 DNA reads TGTGCTAGTGGTTTGGTACTAGGGGGACAGGGTCGTGGAAACACCATATATTTT. It codes for CASGLVLGGQGRGNTIYF.

The rearrangement uses TRBV7-2 and TRBJ2-7, with no clear D. Germline V gene lookup returns CDR1 SGHTA and CDR2 FQGNSA. Trimming left V 5 bases short and J 3 bases short, with 17 bases between. The CDR3 runs to 15 residues. This CDR3 reads CASSKVGLGSYEQYF. DNA of the CDR3: TGTGCCAGCAGCAAGGTCGGCCTAGGAAGCTACGAGCAGTACTTC.

The CDR3 sequence: CASSPSPPSYEQYF. CDR3 DNA: TGCGCCAGCAGTCCCTCCCCCCCCTCCTACGAGCAGTACTTC. The chain uses TRBV5-1 and TRBJ2-7; D ambiguous. The V and J ends lost 5 bases and 0 bases respectively, with 12 bases between them. The germline V gene encodes CDR1 SGHRS and CDR2 YFSETQ. CDR3 size: 14 residues. The full variable domain, with the rest looked up from reference TRBV5-1 and TRBJ2-7, is KAGVTQTPRYLIKTRGQQVTLSCSPISGHRSVSWYQQTPGQGLQFLFEYFSETQRNKGNFPGRFSGRQFSNSRSEMNVSTLELGDSALYLCASSPSPPSYEQYFGPGTRLTVT.

The chain uses TRBV9 and TRBJ1-2; TRBD1 matches 7 bases. CDR3 length: 15 residues. Germline V CDR1 and CDR2: SGDLS, YYNGEE. V dropped 0 bases and J dropped 4; count of bases not matched to a gene: 6. The CDR3 sequence: CASSVGDTGAYGYTF. CDR3 in DNA: TGTGCCAGCAGCGTAGGGGATACAGGGGCCTATGGCTACACCTTC.

The CDR3 nucleotides read TGCGCCAGCAGGGCAGGGGTTGGCTACACCTTC. Its protein is CASRAGVGYTF. The chain links TRBV5-1 to TRBJ1-2; perhaps TRBD1 as D (6 bases). Germline CDR1 reads SGHRS; CDR2 reads YFSETQ. CDR3 size: 11 residues. V was pared by 5 bases and J by 7 bases, with 9 bases between.

The count of this clone is one. The J gene is TRBJ2-2, the V gene TRBV7-9; TRBD2 matches 12 bases. The trim removed 5 bases at V and 3 bases at J, leaving 7 bases unmatched. The germline gives CDR1 SEHNR, CDR2 FQNEAQ (reference sequence). This CDR3 has 17 amino acids. Here the CDR3 reads CASSAPSGGVDTGELFF. The CDR3 coding sequence is TGTGCCAGCAGCGCCCCTAGCGGGGGGGTCGACACCGGGGAGCTGTTTTTT.

V gene TRBV5-1 combines with J gene TRBJ2-3; maybe TRBD1 (5 bases). V was trimmed by 4 bases and J by 4 bases, leaving 19 bases between them. The CDR3 runs 16 residues. Looked up from germline, CDR1 is SGHRS and CDR2 is YFSETQ. The CDR3 loop is CASSPPDEAGPDTQYF. CDR3 bases: TGCGCCAGCAGCCCCCCAGACGAGGCAGGGCCAGATACGCAGTATTTT.

The rearrangement uses TRBV29-1 and TRBJ2-7; TRBD1 matches at 9 bases. The CDR3 length is 12 residues. Trimming cost V 4 bases and J 3 bases; bases outside gene matches: 1. Germline CDR1 reads SQVTM; CDR2 reads ANQGSEA. CDR3 DNA sequence: TGCAGCGTTGTGGACAGGGGCTACGAGCAGTACTTC. Encoded protein: CSVVDRGYEQYF.

J is TRBJ2-3 and V is TRBV10-3; 9 bases align to TRBD2. The junction had 11 bases not matched to a gene; V was cut back by 6 bases and J by 4 bases. This CDR3 is built from 16 residues. Germline CDR1 ENHRY, CDR2 SYGVKD. Here the CDR3 reads CAISRLSSGKADTQYF. DNA of the CDR3: TGTGCCATCAGCAGGCTCTCTAGCGGGAAAGCAGATACGCAGTATTTT.

The chain carries TRBV6-5 and TRBJ1-1, with D possibly being TRBD1 (6 bases). The germline CDR1 and CDR2 sequences are MNHEY and SVGAGI. The CDR3 has 14 residues. The V and J ends lost 3 bases and 3 bases respectively, with 11 bases between them. CDR3 bases: TGTGCCAGCAGTTATCTAACAGGGTACACTGAAGCTTTCTTT. Its protein is CASSYLTGYTEAFF.

The chain combines TRBV5-1 with TRBJ2-7, with D hard to call. V lost 4 bases and J lost 3, with 11 bases in between. CDR3 size: 13 residues. Germline lookup yields CDR1 SGHRS and CDR2 YFSETQ. The CDR3 coding sequence is TGCGCCAGCAGCCAAAACAGTTTCTACGAGCAGTACTTC. Amino acids: CASSQNSFYEQYF. Full variable domain (rest looked up from reference TRBV5-1 and TRBJ2-7): KAGVTQTPRYLIKTRGQQVTLSCSPISGHRSVSWYQQTPGQGLQFLFEYFSETQRNKGNFPGRFSGRQFSNSRSEMNVSTLELGDSALYLCASSQNSFYEQYFGPGTRLTVT.

This chain uses TRBV2 with TRBJ2-5; 8 bases match TRBD1. The V gene's germline CDR1 is SNHLY and CDR2 FYNNEI. The CDR3 is 14 amino acids. The junction had 3 bases not matched to a gene; V was cut back by 3 bases and J by 3 bases. CDR3 coding DNA: TGTGCCAGCAGTGACGACAGGGGAGAAGAGACCCAGTACTTC. Its protein is CASSDDRGEETQYF.

The rearrangement uses TRBV29-1 and TRBJ2-7; 7 bases match TRBD2. The CDR3 contains 14 residues. Per the germline V gene, CDR1 is SQVTM and CDR2 is ANQGSEA. V dropped 5 bases and J dropped 7; count of bases not matched to a gene: 14. This chain's CDR3 is CSVSGLEVLQEQYF. CDR3 in DNA: TGCAGCGTTTCCGGACTAGAGGTACTACAAGAGCAGTACTTC.

The chain couples TRBV7-6 to TRBJ2-5; 8 bases fit TRBD2. J was trimmed by 4 bases and V by 5 bases; bases with no gene match: 15. CDR1 SGHVS and CDR2 FNYEAQ come from the germline V gene. The CDR3 covers 17 residues. The CDR3 DNA reads as TGTGCCAGCAGCGTACTAGCGGCTTCCCCGGGGCGAGAGACCCAGTACTTC. The encoded protein is CASSVLAASPGRETQYF.

The chain couples TRBV19 to TRBJ2-5; D gene uncertain. Germline assignment: CDR1 LNHDA and CDR2 SQIVND (reference sequence). The CDR3 is made up of 14 amino acids. Trimming pared 5 bases from V and 1 base from J, leaving 11 bases between. As DNA, the CDR3 is TGTGCCAGTAGTTCGCGTTACGGCCAAGAGACCCAGTACTTC. This sequence encodes CASSSRYGQETQYF.

The V gene is TRBV4-2, the J gene TRBJ2-3; no clear D. Germline CDR1 and CDR2: LGHNA and YNFKEQ. V lost 1 base to trimming and J lost 9 bases, with 5 bases between them. The CDR3 runs to 11 residues. DNA for the CDR3: TGTGCCAGCAGCCAAGTCGGGACGCAGTATTTT. Translation: CASSQVGTQYF.

The chain couples TRBV5-1 to TRBJ2-7; 11 bases fit TRBD1. J gave up 4 bases and V 5 bases, and 8 bases lay outside the gene matches. The CDR3 loop spans 15 amino acids. Germline-derived CDR1 and CDR2 are SGHRS and YFSETQ. CDR3 DNA sequence: TGCGCCAGCAGATTTTCGGACAGGGGGCTTTACGAGCAGTACTTC. Translation: CASRFSDRGLYEQYF.

The chain joins TRBV30 to TRBJ2-7; maybe TRBD1 (6 bases). Trimming pared 0 bases from V and 3 bases from J, leaving 9 bases between. The CDR3 covers 13 residues. Germline values: CDR1 GTSNPN, CDR2 SVGIG (reference sequence). Here the CDR3 DNA reads TGTGCCTGGAGTGTGGACAGCAACTACGAGCAGTACTTC. Amino acids: CAWSVDSNYEQYF.

This clone was counted once. At the DNA level, this CDR3 is encoded by other sequences in the same sample as well. The chain is built from TRBV5-1 and TRBJ2-7; 7 nucleotides align to TRBD1. This CDR3 spans 13 amino acids. V shed 4 bases and J 4 bases; nucleotides not matched to a gene: 5. Per germline, CDR1 SGHRS and CDR2 YFSETQ. CDR3 sequence (DNA): TGCGCCAGCAGCCGGGACAGTGATTACGAGCAGTACTTC. It encodes CASSRDSDYEQYF.